These 20 T cell receptor beta chains share one sample of origin, sequenced in a study of CD8+ T cells in alopecia areata. Extracted RNA was reverse transcribed into cDNA, the sequencing template. The assay was immunoSEQ multiplex PCR, and TCRdb's table has in-frame clones only and misses some. The data hold more than 90,000 clones, with roughly 66% observed a single time. Source material: CD4+ T cells sorted from blood. The origin of the receptors is a human donor in good health.

This clone showed up just once. J is TRBJ1-2 and V is TRBV2; D ambiguous. Trimming took 6 bases from V and 2 from J, leaving 4 bases between them. Germline CDR1 reads SNHLY; CDR2 reads FYNNEI. The CDR3 is made up of 11 amino acids. The DNA of the CDR3 is TGTGCCAGCAGCGAGAACTATGGCTACACCTTC. Amino acid sequence: CASSENYGYTF.

This chain links TRBV5-1 with TRBJ2-3; 8 bases are a match to TRBD2. The CDR3 spans 15 residues. CDR1 is SGHRS and CDR2 is YFSETQ in the germline V gene. The J segment lost 2 bases and the V segment lost 0 bases, leaving 2 bases of the junction unmatched. The CDR3 loop is CASSLDGRVTDTQYF. In DNA form, the CDR3 reads TGCGCCAGCAGCTTGGACGGGAGGGTCACAGATACGCAGTATTTT.

The chain uses TRBV29-1 and TRBJ2-3; TRBD1 matches at 7 bases. Germline V gene sequence: CDR1 SQVTM, CDR2 ANQGSEA. V trimming: 3 bases; J trimming: 7 bases; junction bases outside the gene matches: 10. The CDR3 runs 14 residues. The CDR3 here is CSVEGGQGVYTQYF. CDR3 sequence (DNA): TGCAGCGTTGAGGGTGGGCAGGGGGTGTATACGCAGTATTTT.

This chain joins TRBV11-2 and TRBJ2-5; D could derive from TRBD1 or TRBD2 (5 bases each). The CDR3 contains 14 residues. From germline, CDR1 is SGHAT and CDR2 FQNNGV. Trimming removed 8 bases from V and 4 bases from J, with 17 bases in between. CDR3 coding DNA: TGTGCCAGCTCCCGCCCCGGGACGAGAGAGACCCAGTACTTC. Translating it yields CASSRPGTRETQYF.

This clone was counted between two and nine times. The chain combines TRBV7-9 with TRBJ2-2; D is undetermined. This CDR3 comprises 16 residues. The germline V and J ends were trimmed by 3 bases and 2 bases, with 13 bases remaining between them. Germline lookup yields CDR1 SEHNR and CDR2 FQNEAQ (reference sequence). CDR3 loop: CASSFARPANTGELFF. Here the CDR3 DNA reads TGTGCCAGCAGCTTCGCTAGACCGGCAAACACCGGGGAGCTGTTTTTT.

Written as DNA, the CDR3 is TGCAGCGTTGAATGGGCAACAGGGACAGATACGCAGTATTTT. Translation gives CSVEWATGTDTQYF. V and J are TRBV29-1 and TRBJ2-3; a weak D match, TRBD1 (6 bases). V lost 2 bases, J lost 3 bases, and 12 bases lay in between. This CDR3 has 14 residues. Germline assignment: CDR1 SQVTM and CDR2 ANQGSEA.

The rearrangement uses TRBV6-5 and TRBJ2-2; 8 nucleotides align to TRBD2. With V trimmed by 4 bases and J by 0 bases, 4 bases remained unmatched. The CDR3 spans 16 residues. Germline V gene data show CDR1 as MNHEY and CDR2 as SVGAGI. CDR3 amino acids: CASSWTSTPNTGELFF. CDR3 nucleotides: TGTGCCAGCAGTTGGACTAGCACACCGAACACCGGGGAGCTGTTTTTT.

This clone was recorded many times. V and J are TRBV18 and TRBJ2-3; no reliable D call. Germline CDR1 is KGHSH and CDR2 is LQKENI. The CDR3 consists of 14 residues. V was clipped by 0 bases and J by 2 bases, with 6 bases between them. CDR3 loop: CASSPPVNTDTQYF. CDR3 DNA: TGTGCCAGCTCACCACCGGTAAACACAGATACGCAGTATTTT.

The J gene is TRBJ2-1, the V gene TRBV9, with 9 bases that match TRBD2. Germline V lookup: CDR1 SGDLS, CDR2 YYNGEE. CDR3 length: 17 residues. Trimming cost V 0 bases and J 2 bases; bases outside gene matches: 6. The CDR3, as DNA: TGTGCCAGCAGCGTAGGTCTCAGGACTAGCGCCTACAATGAGCAGTTCTTC. It is translated as CASSVGLRTSAYNEQFF.

CDR3 DNA: TGTGCCATCATGCCAGCCTACACAGATACGCAGTATTTT. Its protein product is CAIMPAYTDTQYF. V is TRBV10-3 and J is TRBJ2-3; D ambiguous. Germline CDR1 ENHRY, CDR2 SYGVKD. V was cut by 7 bases and J by 2 bases, with 10 bases left in between. The CDR3 length is 13 residues.

V usage is TRBV29-1 and J usage is TRBJ2-2, with D tentatively TRBD1 (6 bases). Germline V gene data show CDR1 as SQVTM and CDR2 as ANQGSEA. The CDR3 totals 15 residues. V was trimmed by 0 bases and J by 5 bases, leaving 13 bases between them. CDR3 DNA sequence: TGCAGCGTTGAAGAGGATGGGGGCAGGACCGGGGAGCTGTTTTTT. Translation: CSVEEDGGRTGELFF.

CDR3: CASARRPTEAFF. The CDR3 coding sequence is TGTGCCAGCGCCCGGAGGCCCACTGAAGCTTTCTTT. The chain carries TRBV25-1 and TRBJ1-1; D gene uncertain. Germline V CDR1 and CDR2: MGHDK, SYGVNS. The CDR3 has 12 amino acids. With 8 bases removed from V and 4 bases from J, the gap between germline ends came to 11 bases. Full variable domain (missing parts from reference TRBV25-1 and TRBJ1-1): EADIYQTPRYLVIGTGKKITLECSQTMGHDKMYWYQQDPGMELHLIHYSYGVNSTEKGDLSSESTVSRIRTEHFPLTLESARPSHTSQYLCASARRPTEAFFGQGTRLTVV.

The chain employs TRBV30 and TRBJ2-7, with a weak D call TRBD1 (7 bases). The CDR3 length is 13 residues. V lost 5 bases and J 3 bases, leaving 14 bases between the germline ends. Germline loops: CDR1 GTSNPN, CDR2 SVGIG (reference sequence). CDR3 residues: CAWDAGQSYEQYF. Here the CDR3 DNA reads TGTGCCTGGGACGCGGGACAGAGCTACGAGCAGTACTTC.

The genes are TRBV10-3 and TRBJ1-2, with 7 positions matching TRBD1. V trimming: 5 bases; J trimming: 3 bases; junction bases outside the gene matches: 3. Germline V CDR1 and CDR2: ENHRY, SYGVKD. This CDR3 is 13 amino acids long. CDR3 protein: CAISQGEDYGYTF. As DNA, the CDR3 is TGTGCCATCAGTCAGGGGGAGGACTATGGCTACACCTTC.

This clone was counted only a few times. This sequence joins TRBV5-4 and TRBJ1-4, with a possible D match to TRBD1 (5 bases). Germline lookup yields CDR1 SGHNT and CDR2 YYREEE (reference sequence). The CDR3 is 15 amino acids. The V and J ends lost 4 bases and 4 bases respectively, with 14 bases between them. Here the CDR3 DNA reads TGTGCCAGCAGCCCTGGGGGTGAAATTAATGAAAAACTGTTTTTT. Translating it yields CASSPGGEINEKLFF.

The genes are TRBV7-9 and TRBJ1-3; D is unclear. V lost 5 bases and J lost 0, with 5 bases in between. The CDR3 length is 13 residues. Per the germline V gene, CDR1 is SEHNR and CDR2 is FQNEAQ (reference sequence). The CDR3 reads CASSQPSGNTIYF. CDR3 bases: TGTGCCAGCAGCCAACCCTCTGGAAACACCATATATTTT. Full variable domain (missing parts from reference TRBV7-9 and TRBJ1-3): DTGVSQNPRHKITKRGQNVTFRCDPISEHNRLYWYRQTLGQGPEFLTYFQNEAQLEKSRLLSDRFSAERPKGSFSTLEIQRTEQGDSAMYLCASSQPSGNTIYFGEGSWLTVV.

The chain employs TRBV7-8 and TRBJ1-1; tentative D call: TRBD1 (6 bases). The CDR3 is 15 residues long. V was clipped by 4 bases and J by 1 base, with 13 bases between them. CDR1 is SGHVS, CDR2 FQNEAQ, per germline. CDR3 sequence reads: CASSSYRVTNTEAFF. The CDR3, as DNA: TGTGCCAGCAGCTCCTACAGGGTAACGAACACTGAAGCTTTCTTT. Variable domain in full (rest from reference TRBV7-8 and TRBJ1-1): GAGVSQSPRYKVAKRGQDVALRCDPISGHVSLFWYQQALGQGPEFLTYFQNEAQLDKSGLPSDRFFAERPEGSVSTLKIQRTQQEDSAVYLCASSSYRVTNTEAFFGQGTRLTVV.

This chain uses TRBV29-1 with TRBJ2-1, with D possibly being TRBD2 (7 bases). The germline V and J ends were trimmed by 6 bases and 7 bases, with 16 bases remaining between them. The CDR3 is 13 amino acids. Germline CDR1 and CDR2: SQVTM and ANQGSEA. The CDR3 here is CSVLQGGRNEQFF. DNA of the CDR3: TGCAGCGTACTACAGGGAGGGAGGAATGAGCAGTTCTTC.

The chain combines TRBV13 with TRBJ2-1, with D uncertain. This CDR3 comprises 11 residues. CDR1 PRHDT and CDR2 FYEKMQ come from the germline V gene (reference sequence). Trimming stripped 4 bases from V and 4 bases from J, with 2 bases between. In DNA form, the CDR3 reads TGTGCCAGCAGCTCTTACAATGAGCAGTTCTTC. This codes for CASSSYNEQFF.

V and J are TRBV2 and TRBJ1-6; no clear D gene. Trimming removed 1 base at V and 5 bases at J, with 12 bases between. This CDR3 has 16 residues. CDR1 and CDR2 (germline): SNHLY, FYNNEI. The CDR3 spells CASSEEGGWNNSPLHF. CDR3 sequence (DNA): TGTGCCAGCAGTGAAGAGGGCGGATGGAATAATTCACCCCTCCACTTT. The full variable domain, completed using reference TRBV2 and TRBJ1-6, is EPEVTQTPSHQVTQMGQEVILRCVPISNHLYFYWYRQILGQKVEFLVSFYNNEISEKSEIFDDQFSVERPDGSNFTLKIRSTKLEDSAMYFCASSEEGGWNNSPLHFGNGTRLTVT.